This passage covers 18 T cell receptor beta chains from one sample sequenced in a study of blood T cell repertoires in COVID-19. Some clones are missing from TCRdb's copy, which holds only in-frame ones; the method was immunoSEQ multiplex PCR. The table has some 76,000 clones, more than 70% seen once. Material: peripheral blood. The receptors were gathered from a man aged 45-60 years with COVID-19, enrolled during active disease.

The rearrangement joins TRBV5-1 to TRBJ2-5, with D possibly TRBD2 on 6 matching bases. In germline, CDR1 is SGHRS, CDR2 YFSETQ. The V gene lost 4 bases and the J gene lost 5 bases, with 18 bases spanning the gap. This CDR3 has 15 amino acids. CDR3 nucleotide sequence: TGCGCCAGCAGCATCACGGGGTTCCGGGAGGAGACCCAGTACTTC. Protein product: CASSITGFREETQYF.

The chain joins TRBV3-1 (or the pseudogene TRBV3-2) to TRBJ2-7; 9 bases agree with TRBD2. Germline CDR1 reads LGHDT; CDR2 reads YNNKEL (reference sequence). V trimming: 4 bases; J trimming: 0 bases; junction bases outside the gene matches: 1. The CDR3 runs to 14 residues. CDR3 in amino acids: CASSPSGNSYEQYF. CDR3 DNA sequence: TGTGCCAGCAGCCCTAGCGGGAACTCCTACGAGCAGTACTTC.

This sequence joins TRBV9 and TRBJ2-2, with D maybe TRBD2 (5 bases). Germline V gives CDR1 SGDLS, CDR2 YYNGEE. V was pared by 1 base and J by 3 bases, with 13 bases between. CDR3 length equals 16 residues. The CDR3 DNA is TGTGCCAGCAGCGTATCTCACAGCGGCCACACCGGGGAGCTGTTTTTT. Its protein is CASSVSHSGHTGELFF. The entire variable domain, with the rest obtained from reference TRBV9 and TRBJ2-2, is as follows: DSGVTQTPKHLITATGQRVTLRCSPRSGDLSVYWYQQSLDQGLQFLIQYYNGEERAKGNILERFSAQQFPDLHSELNLSSLELGDSALYFCASSVSHSGHTGELFFGEGSRLTVL.

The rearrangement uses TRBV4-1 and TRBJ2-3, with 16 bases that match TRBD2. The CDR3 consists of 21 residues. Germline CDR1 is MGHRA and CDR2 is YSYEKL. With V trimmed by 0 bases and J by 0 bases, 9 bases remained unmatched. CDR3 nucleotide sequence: TGCGCCAGCAGCCAAGATCCACTTGGGACTAGCGGGAGGGAGAGCACAGATACGCAGTATTTT. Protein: CASSQDPLGTSGRESTDTQYF.

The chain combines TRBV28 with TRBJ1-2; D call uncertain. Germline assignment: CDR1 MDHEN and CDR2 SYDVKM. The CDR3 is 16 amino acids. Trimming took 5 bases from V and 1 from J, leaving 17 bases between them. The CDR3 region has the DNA TGTGCCAGCAGTCCCCCCCGTGGAGGGAATAACTATGGCTACACCTTC. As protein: CASSPPRGGNNYGYTF.

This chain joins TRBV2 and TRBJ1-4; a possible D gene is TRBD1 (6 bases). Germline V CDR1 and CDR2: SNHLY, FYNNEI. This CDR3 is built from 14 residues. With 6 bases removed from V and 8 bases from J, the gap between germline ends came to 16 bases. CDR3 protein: CASRREGEGEKLFF. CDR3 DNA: TGTGCCAGCAGGAGGGAGGGGGAAGGCGAAAAACTGTTTTTT.

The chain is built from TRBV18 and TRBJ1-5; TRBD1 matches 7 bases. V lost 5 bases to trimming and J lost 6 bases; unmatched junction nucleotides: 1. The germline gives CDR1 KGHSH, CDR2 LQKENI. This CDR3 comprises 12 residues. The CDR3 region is CASSYRGQPQHF. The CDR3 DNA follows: TGTGCCAGCTCATACAGGGGTCAGCCCCAGCATTTT.

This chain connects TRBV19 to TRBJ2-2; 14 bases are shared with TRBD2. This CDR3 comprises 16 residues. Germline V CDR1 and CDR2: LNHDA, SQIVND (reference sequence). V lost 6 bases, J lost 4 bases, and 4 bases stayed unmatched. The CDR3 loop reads CASRGLAGVGTGELFF. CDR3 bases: TGTGCCAGTAGGGGACTAGCGGGAGTAGGCACCGGGGAGCTGTTTTTT. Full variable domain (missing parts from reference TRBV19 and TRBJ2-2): DGGITQSPKYLFRKEGQNVTLSCEQNLNHDAMYWYRQDPGQGLRLIYYSQIVNDFQKGDIAEGYSVSREKKESFPLTVTSAQKNPTAFYLCASRGLAGVGTGELFFGEGSRLTVL.

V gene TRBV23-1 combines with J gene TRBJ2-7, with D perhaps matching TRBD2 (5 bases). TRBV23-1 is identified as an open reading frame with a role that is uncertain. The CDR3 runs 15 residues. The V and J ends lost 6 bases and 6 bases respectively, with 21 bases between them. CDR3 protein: CASRRKTGRRAEQYF. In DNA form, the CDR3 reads TGCGCCAGCAGACGCAAGACGGGGAGAAGGGCCGAGCAGTACTTC.

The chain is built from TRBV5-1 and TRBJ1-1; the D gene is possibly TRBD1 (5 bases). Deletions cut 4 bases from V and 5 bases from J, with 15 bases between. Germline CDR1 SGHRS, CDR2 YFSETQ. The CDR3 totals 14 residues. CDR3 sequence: CASSQSGGFTEAFF. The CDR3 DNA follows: TGCGCCAGCAGCCAATCCGGGGGGTTTACTGAAGCTTTCTTT.

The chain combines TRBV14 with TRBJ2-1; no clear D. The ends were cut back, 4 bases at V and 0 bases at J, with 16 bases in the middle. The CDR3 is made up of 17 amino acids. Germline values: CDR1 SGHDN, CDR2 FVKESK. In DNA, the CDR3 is TGTGCCAGCAGCCCTAATCCGCCTCGAAGCTCCTACAATGAGCAGTTCTTC. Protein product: CASSPNPPRSSYNEQFF.

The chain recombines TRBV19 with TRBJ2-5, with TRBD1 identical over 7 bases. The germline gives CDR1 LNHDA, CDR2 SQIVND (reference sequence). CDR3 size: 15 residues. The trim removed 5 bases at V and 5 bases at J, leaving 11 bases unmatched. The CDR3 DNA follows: TGTGCCAGTAGTCCGGGACAGTGGTTGAGGGAGACCCAGTACTTC. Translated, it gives CASSPGQWLRETQYF.

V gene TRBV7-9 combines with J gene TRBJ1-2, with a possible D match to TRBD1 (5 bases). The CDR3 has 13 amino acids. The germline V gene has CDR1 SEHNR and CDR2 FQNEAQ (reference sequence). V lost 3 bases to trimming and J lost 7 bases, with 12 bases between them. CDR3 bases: TGTGCCAGCAGCTTCCGACAGCAACGTGGCTACACCTTC. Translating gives CASSFRQQRGYTF.

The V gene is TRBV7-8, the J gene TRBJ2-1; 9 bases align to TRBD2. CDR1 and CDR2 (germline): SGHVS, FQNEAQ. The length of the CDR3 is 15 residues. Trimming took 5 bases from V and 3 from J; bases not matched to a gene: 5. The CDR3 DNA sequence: TGTGCCAGCAGCCCGCGGGAGGGCCTCTACAATGAGCAGTTCTTC. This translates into CASSPREGLYNEQFF. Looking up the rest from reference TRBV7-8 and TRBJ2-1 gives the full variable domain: GAGVSQSPRYKVAKRGQDVALRCDPISGHVSLFWYQQALGQGPEFLTYFQNEAQLDKSGLPSDRFFAERPEGSVSTLKIQRTQQEDSAVYLCASSPREGLYNEQFFGPGTRLTVL.

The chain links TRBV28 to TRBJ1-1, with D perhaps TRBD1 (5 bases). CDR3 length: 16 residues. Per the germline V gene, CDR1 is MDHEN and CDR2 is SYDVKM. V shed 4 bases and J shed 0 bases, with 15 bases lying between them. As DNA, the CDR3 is TGTGCCAGCAGTTATGGAGGGGACTTAATGAACACTGAAGCTTTCTTT. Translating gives CASSYGGDLMNTEAFF.

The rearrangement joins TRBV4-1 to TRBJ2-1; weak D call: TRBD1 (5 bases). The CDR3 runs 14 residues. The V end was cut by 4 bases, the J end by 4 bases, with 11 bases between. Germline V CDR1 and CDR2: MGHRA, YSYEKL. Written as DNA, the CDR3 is TGCGCCAGCAGCCCCCAGGGTCCATACAATGAGCAGTTCTTC. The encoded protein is CASSPQGPYNEQFF.

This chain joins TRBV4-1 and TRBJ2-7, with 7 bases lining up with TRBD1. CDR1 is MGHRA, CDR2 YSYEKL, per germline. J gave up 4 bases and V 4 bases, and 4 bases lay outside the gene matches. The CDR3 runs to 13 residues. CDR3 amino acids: CASSLKQGYEQYF. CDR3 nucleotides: TGCGCCAGCAGCCTAAAACAGGGGTACGAGCAGTACTTC.

The CDR3 reads CASSADRGPLETQYF. The CDR3 nucleotides are TGTGCCAGCAGTGCGGACAGGGGGCCGTTGGAGACCCAGTACTTC. The gene calls are TRBV2 and TRBJ2-5, with TRBD1 identical over 11 bases. The CDR3 runs to 15 residues. The germline V gene has CDR1 SNHLY and CDR2 FYNNEI. Unmatched junction bases numbered 6, after V lost 4 bases and J lost 5 bases.